The TCR beta chain described here comes from a study of Ad26.COV2.S vaccination and SARS-CoV-2 variants. Background on the study: Dosing was one shot or two shots 56 days apart. Findings and caveats of the study: Vaccine recipients had higher spike-specific TCR breadth than placebo recipients. The study found similar non-spike TCR breadth in vaccine and placebo recipients.

Sequencing was performed with immunoSEQ multiplex PCR; in TCRdb, only in-frame clones are kept and a portion is missing. Of about 450,000 clones in the sample, roughly 89% were seen once. On this clone: What it binds is not known.

Stated treatment: around 19 received Ad26.COV2.S at low or high dose, single or two shots; 5 received placebo; per-sample allocation not given. Samples came from day 63 after the first vaccine or placebo injection. Boston hosted the donor, who was an adult aged 18-55 years. With V trimmed by 9 bases and J by 0 bases, 10 bases remained unmatched. This CDR3 is built from 17 residues. CDR1 is MGHDK, CDR2 SYGVNS, per germline. V usage is TRBV25-1 and J usage is TRBJ1-4, with 10 bases identical to TRBD1. The starting material was peripheral blood, obtained in a trial of Ad26.COV2.S vaccine versus placebo. The sequence was collected from a person between 18 and 60 years old who received the Ad26.COV2.S COVID-19 vaccine or a placebo. CDR3 in DNA: TGTGCCAGTAGGGGACAGGGGTCGTTTGCAACTAATGAAAAACTGTTTTTT. It is translated as CASRGQGSFATNEKLFF. The full variable domain, rest sourced from reference TRBV25-1 and TRBJ1-4, is EADIYQTPRYLVIGTGKKITLECSQTMGHDKMYWYQQDPGMELHLIHYSYGVNSTEKGDLSSESTVSRIRTEHFPLTLESARPSHTSQYLCASRGQGSFATNEKLFFGSGTQLSVL.